This T cell receptor (beta chain) was recovered during a study of cytomegalovirus exposure and HLA in healthy donors (dated by TCRdb to 2016 to 2017). For context, the study as a whole: According to an earlier analysis of 550 to 700 of the donors, 150 million to 200 million T cells yielded 100 million or so unique TCR beta sequences and more than 250 Gb of sequence data. Among around 400 genotyped donors of the cohort, an average of approximately 240,000 unique TCR beta nucleotide sequences was sequenced per donor, of which 15% to 20% were non-productive. The study aimed to test whether cataloging public T cell receptors could reveal signatures of past pathogen exposure. The later analysis used no new phenotypic data to find candidate immune exposures, relying instead on TCR beta sequences and their occurrence across donors. The genetic ancestry cluster associated with self-reported Caucasian donors included 80% to 90% of the roughly 400 genotyped donors. The T cell repertoires of under 750 subjects were profiled by immunosequencing and related to cytomegalovirus serostatus. Typing coverage differed by locus: A, B, C, DRB1 and DQB1 were typed in about 629-630 donors, DQA1 in approximately 520, DPA1 in some 610, and DPB1 in 472. A later analysis re-examined previously published TCR beta repertoires from roughly 650 donors and added high-resolution HLA genotyping to investigate patterns of TCR occurrence. A later genetic analysis took genome-wide SNP genotypes for about three fifths of the 666 donors and used that subset as a discovery cohort. Donor age, sex, ethnicity and CMV serostatus were compiled together with the repertoire data. An early release covering roughly 640 HLA-typed donors comprised approximately 300 gigabases of sequencing data and approximately 80 million unique TCR sequences. The study combined high-throughput TCR immunosequencing, statistical association of individual TCRs with disease status, and machine learning to predict cytomegalovirus infection status. Every repertoire in the discovery cohort had been generated on one and the same sequencing platform. A separate validation cohort of roughly 130 different subjects was used in addition to the roughly 700-subject first cohort. Roughly five DR-DQ haplotypes were treated as single units for association and clustering because of strong linkage in the cohort. To decide whether each TCR beta V gene segment behaved as functional or pseudogenic, an earlier analysis of fewer than 750 of the donors relied on high-throughput TCR beta sequencing. Both class I and class II loci were covered by HLA typing, at four-digit resolution.

Study-wide conclusions, independent of this receptor: Immune exposure information for the cohort was limited to CMV serostatus. The classifier was reported to diagnose cytomegalovirus status with high specificity and sensitivity in both the original and validation cohorts. Correlated functional status among segregating V segments might reflect linkage disequilibrium, but an unknown experimental factor could not be ruled out. In a later analysis, HLA-associated TCR beta chains showed more clonal expansion and lower generation probabilities than non-associated chains that were equally common. The authors suggested that the approach could potentially be generalized to other disease states and immunological phenotypes. Approximately 18 rarely observed V segments, including chromosome 9 orphons, were excluded from the earlier analysis of a few hundred of the donors because counts were too low. In a later analysis, over 15,000 TCR beta sequences were associated with specific HLA alleles at a false discovery rate of 0.05. A few of the identified cytomegalovirus-associated TCR beta chains were confirmed in vitro to be specific for cytomegalovirus antigens. A further reported finding was that TCR beta sequences accurately predicted the HLA-A and HLA-B alleles for most subjects in the first cohort. An earlier analysis of 587 of the donors showed that most TCR beta V segments appeared in productive rearrangements either about 87% or about 30% of the time, which broadly matched IMGT annotations. In a later analysis, TCR association rates were found to vary across HLA loci, with the most associated TCRs seen for DRB1 alleles and the fewest for HLA-C alleles. Most TCR sequences were observed very rarely across donors, whereas some public TCRs were present in many individuals. According to a later analysis, parvovirus B19, influenza, CMV and Epstein-Barr virus appeared linked to several top co-occurrence clusters. In the study, approximately 160 TCR beta chains were listed as associated with cytomegalovirus. A cluster of highly shared sequence variants was judged likely to represent a technical artifact of the sequencing pipeline. According to a later analysis, most CMV-associated TCR beta chains appeared to be HLA-restricted, and the HLA associations seemed to be driven largely by CMV exposure. Presence/absence analyses assumed roughly uniform sequencing depth across donors, an assumption that may not hold. When HLA alleles, especially DR and DQ, strongly co-occurred, attributing TCR associations to individual alleles was difficult. According to a later genetic analysis, donors in an Asian-associated ancestry cluster had fewer N-insertions in productive TCRs than the approximately 610-donor mean. Only TCR beta chains were sequenced in this cohort, and the absence of alpha or paired-chain data limited detectable features. In a later genetic analysis, a missense DCLRE1C variant was associated with V-gene and J-gene trimming of TCR beta chains, and the association was replicated in an independent cohort. HLA typing was unavailable for some donors at each locus, so association tests used only the typed subset. The 87-base-pair reads could not distinguish some IMGT-functional V segments, including TRBV6-2 and TRBV6-3, so those segments were excluded.

The cohort comprised 550 to 700 healthy bone marrow donors. At the time of sampling, all cohort members were nominally healthy, though unrecorded immune exposures were likely present. The donor tested CMV seropositive and was one of the 289 seropositive cohort members. Every donor gave a peripheral blood sample, and the peripheral blood mononuclear cells from that sample were used for TCR beta sequencing. The Qiagen DNeasy Blood Extraction Kit was used to extract genomic DNA from the blood cell samples. The V end gives up 2 bases and the J end 7 bases, leaving 16 bases in the junction not matched to a gene. The CDR1 and CDR2 encoded by the germline V gene are SQVTM and ANQGSEA. The CDR3 starts with the cysteine, ends with the phenylalanine, and has 16 residues. Only CDR3 DNA is held: 48 bases, read in frame from base 1. Libraries were built with the immunoSEQ multiplex PCR assay. For the multiplex PCR, a mixture combining 60 forward primers for TCR Vbeta segments and 13 reverse primers for TCR Jbeta segments was used. The CDR3 region of rearranged TCR beta genes was amplified from genomic DNA with a multiplex PCR assay. The Illumina HiSeq System was used to sequence the amplified TCR beta libraries as 87-base-pair reads. Under the source paper's analysis protocol: In a later analysis, approximately 74 million unique TCR beta chains were counted across the approximately 640 repertoires, and approximately 9.9 million of these chains were shared by at least two donors. To remove PCR and sequencing errors, raw reads were error-corrected and collapsed into unique sequences using a nearest-neighbor algorithm that merged closely related sequences. V, D and J gene segments were assigned by aligning CDR3 sequences to IMGT reference sequences. For a sequence to be retained, a match of at least six nucleotides was required to both a V gene segment and a J gene segment. A rearrangement counted as productive if the CDR3 had no stop codons and remained in frame with V and J, and every other rearrangement counted as non-productive. Following IMGT convention, CDR3 was defined as the stretch from the second conserved V-encoded cysteine up to the conserved J-encoded phenylalanine. The earlier analysis of approximately 590 of the donors excluded any sequence lacking an unambiguous match to a single V gene segment. An earlier analysis of some 500 of the donors classified V segments as functional when productive rearrangements were above 56.7% and as segregating when the standard deviation between donors was above 5%. A statistical classification framework was built to diagnose cytomegalovirus status from the catalog of TCR beta chain sequences. V and J gene assignment, in a later analysis, came from comparing TCR nucleotide sequences with IMGT/GENE-DB human TR gene sequences. Using the TCRdist pipeline, a later analysis assigned CDR3 sequences along with most-parsimonious VDJ recombination scenarios. In a later analysis, each TCR beta chain was defined by its CDR3 amino acid sequence together with its V-gene family, and reads without a unique V-gene family were excluded. A later analysis removed roughly 590 highly shared, low-generation-probability nucleotide sequences to deal with suspected cross-contamination and a sequencing artifact. For each public chain, a later analysis derived a clonal expansion index from normalized ranks of inferred template counts within each repertoire. A later analysis computed generation probabilities with a VDJ recombination model fitted to out-of-frame rearrangements, and checked the results against IGoR. In a later analysis, TCR-TCR, TCR-HLA and TCR-CMV co-occurrence was scored with hypergeometric tests, and a repertoire-size bias correction was applied to TCR pairs. In a later analysis, false discovery rates were estimated by permuting HLA or CMV assignments 20 times. A later analysis grouped co-occurring TCRs with DBSCAN, adding TCRdist sequence similarity when clustering within HLA-allele-positive subsets. Repertoires with fewer than 30,000 or more than 120,000 public chains were left out of co-occurrence clustering, as were a handful of repertoires with anomalous nucleotide sharing. TCRdb obtained this table from immuneACCESS and retained in-frame rearrangements with V and J assigned. These tables miss some clones; where compared with another copy, unresolved V genes account for less than half of the shortfall, and the remainder is unexplained. That table supplies the V and J calls and clone size; D and trimming were determined from the DNA. Counted in this sample were about 190,000 clones; about 81% of them appeared once. The ten largest account for just over 2% of the sample.

On this clone: The target of this receptor is not known. No base quality information exists; no much larger clone differs at one position. Other DNA sequences in this specimen translate into the identical CDR3.

The sample taken for sequencing was PBMCs. Recombination linked TRBV29-1 to TRBJ2-5; 7 bases in the middle match TRBD1. This clonotype originated in a woman aged 18-35 years in good health and CMV-seropositive. The DNA is as follows: TGCAGCGTTGAACGTTTGGAGACAGGGTCGCCAGGGACCCAGTACTTC. The resulting protein is CSVERLETGSPGTQYF.